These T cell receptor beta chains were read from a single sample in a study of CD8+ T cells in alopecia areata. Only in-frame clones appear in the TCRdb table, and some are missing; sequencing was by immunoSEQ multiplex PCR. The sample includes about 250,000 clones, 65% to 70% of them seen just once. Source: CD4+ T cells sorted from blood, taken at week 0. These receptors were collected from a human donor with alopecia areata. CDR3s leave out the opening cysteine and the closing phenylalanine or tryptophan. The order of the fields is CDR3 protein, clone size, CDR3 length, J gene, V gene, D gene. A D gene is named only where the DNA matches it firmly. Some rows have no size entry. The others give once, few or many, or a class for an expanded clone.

CDR3 protein: ASSSTSGTLGDETQY
clone size: -
CDR3 length: 15
J gene: TRBJ2-5
V gene: TRBV18
D gene: -

CDR3 protein: ASSVGWPPGDTQY
clone size: -
CDR3 length: 13
J gene: TRBJ2-3
V gene: TRBV9
D gene: -

CDR3 protein: ASGDRTTGELF
clone size: -
CDR3 length: 11
J gene: TRBJ2-2
V gene: TRBV7-6
D gene: TRBD1

CDR3 protein: ASSWDGGGELF
clone size: -
CDR3 length: 11
J gene: TRBJ2-2
V gene: TRBV7-9
D gene: -

CDR3 protein: ASSSSTGELF
clone size: -
CDR3 length: 10
J gene: TRBJ2-2
V gene: TRBV6-1
D gene: -

CDR3 protein: ASSLGRGLGETQY
clone size: -
CDR3 length: 13
J gene: TRBJ2-5
V gene: TRBV7-2
D gene: -

CDR3 protein: ASTRGGDNSPLH
clone size: medium-sized
CDR3 length: 12
J gene: TRBJ1-6
V gene: TRBV7-6
D gene: -

CDR3 protein: AWSALGQSNQPQH
clone size: -
CDR3 length: 13
J gene: TRBJ1-5
V gene: TRBV30
D gene: -

CDR3 protein: ATGQGGDTQY
clone size: -
CDR3 length: 10
J gene: TRBJ2-3
V gene: TRBV5-1
D gene: TRBD1

CDR3 protein: ASSKPGGVDYNEQF
clone size: -
CDR3 length: 14
J gene: TRBJ2-1
V gene: TRBV5-1
D gene: TRBD2

CDR3 protein: SVETGPSYNEQF
clone size: -
CDR3 length: 12
J gene: TRBJ2-1
V gene: TRBV29-1
D gene: -

CDR3 protein: ASRPQGQGHSSAY
clone size: -
CDR3 length: 13
J gene: TRBJ2-7
V gene: TRBV27
D gene: -

CDR3 protein: ASSKGDETQY
clone size: once
CDR3 length: 10
J gene: TRBJ2-5
V gene: TRBV18
D gene: -

CDR3 protein: ATGTASNQPQH
clone size: -
CDR3 length: 11
J gene: TRBJ1-5
V gene: TRBV15
D gene: TRBD1

CDR3 protein: ASSLGLAGAREQY
clone size: few
CDR3 length: 13
J gene: TRBJ2-7
V gene: TRBV5-1
D gene: TRBD2

CDR3 protein: ASSLDTMNTEAF
clone size: few
CDR3 length: 12
J gene: TRBJ1-1
V gene: TRBV5-1
D gene: -

CDR3 protein: SVVGEETQY
clone size: -
CDR3 length: 9
J gene: TRBJ2-5
V gene: TRBV29-1
D gene: -

CDR3 protein: SVERFSYNEQF
clone size: few
CDR3 length: 11
J gene: TRBJ2-1
V gene: TRBV29-1
D gene: -

CDR3 protein: SVRAGSTDTQY
clone size: -
CDR3 length: 11
J gene: TRBJ2-3
V gene: TRBV29-1
D gene: -

CDR3 protein: ASSLTGLNTEAF
clone size: -
CDR3 length: 12
J gene: TRBJ1-1
V gene: TRBV7-3
D gene: -

CDR3 protein: ASSGPWQGNTEAF
clone size: -
CDR3 length: 13
J gene: TRBJ1-1
V gene: TRBV5-6
D gene: -

CDR3 protein: AWNRVMRGYT
clone size: -
CDR3 length: 10
J gene: TRBJ1-2
V gene: TRBV30
D gene: -

CDR3 protein: ATSRADHRGGTQY
clone size: -
CDR3 length: 13
J gene: TRBJ2-5
V gene: TRBV15
D gene: TRBD1

CDR3 protein: SVVRLGTYEQY
clone size: -
CDR3 length: 11
J gene: TRBJ2-7
V gene: TRBV29-1
D gene: -

CDR3 protein: ATSTDGRYTEAF
clone size: -
CDR3 length: 12
J gene: TRBJ1-1
V gene: TRBV5-6
D gene: -

CDR3 protein: ASSDRGQETQY
clone size: few
CDR3 length: 11
J gene: TRBJ2-5
V gene: TRBV2
D gene: -

CDR3 protein: ASSQELGSPLH
clone size: -
CDR3 length: 11
J gene: TRBJ1-6
V gene: TRBV14
D gene: -

CDR3 protein: ASSRTANEAF
clone size: -
CDR3 length: 10
J gene: TRBJ1-1
V gene: TRBV6-6
D gene: -

CDR3 protein: ATSRDRNNSPLH
clone size: -
CDR3 length: 12
J gene: TRBJ1-6
V gene: TRBV15
D gene: -

CDR3 protein: ASSQERDTQY
clone size: few
CDR3 length: 10
J gene: TRBJ2-3
V gene: TRBV4-2
D gene: -

CDR3 protein: AISPGETQY
clone size: -
CDR3 length: 9
J gene: TRBJ2-5
V gene: TRBV10-3
D gene: -

CDR3 protein: ASSFAYEQY
clone size: -
CDR3 length: 9
J gene: TRBJ2-7
V gene: TRBV27
D gene: -

CDR3 protein: AWERAGATNQETQY
clone size: -
CDR3 length: 14
J gene: TRBJ2-5
V gene: TRBV30
D gene: -

CDR3 protein: SVSGQKAF
clone size: few
CDR3 length: 8
J gene: TRBJ1-1
V gene: TRBV29-1
D gene: -

CDR3 protein: ASRQGSNTGELF
clone size: -
CDR3 length: 12
J gene: TRBJ2-2
V gene: TRBV19
D gene: -

CDR3 protein: SVVIVGDTQY
clone size: -
CDR3 length: 10
J gene: TRBJ2-3
V gene: TRBV29-1
D gene: -